These 9 T cell receptor beta chains originate from one sample sequenced in a study of T cell responses to AZD1222 COVID-19 vaccine. Sequencing was performed with immunoSEQ multiplex PCR; in TCRdb, only in-frame clones are kept and a portion is missing. The table shows about 82,000 clones, with roughly nine tenths occurring only once. Sequences were derived from peripheral blood, sampled on day 0 of AZD1222 vaccination. The receptors derive from an adult in good health.

This clone has just one count. The chain links TRBV2 to TRBJ2-7, with 12 positions matching TRBD2. After removal of 6 bases from V and 5 bases from J, the junction contained 11 bases not matched to a gene. The CDR3 covers 16 residues. Germline-derived CDR1 and CDR2 are SNHLY and FYNNEI. The CDR3 here is CASSPASGGVSNEQYF. The CDR3 DNA is TGTGCCAGCAGCCCGGCTAGCGGGGGGGTTAGCAACGAGCAGTACTTC.

This chain uses TRBV19 with TRBJ1-5; 7 nucleotides line up with TRBD1. Per the germline V gene, CDR1 is LNHDA and CDR2 is SQIVND (reference sequence). V gave up 4 bases and J gave up 0 bases; unmatched junction bases: 6. The CDR3 consists of 16 residues. CDR3: CASSTHGTVSNQPQHF. The DNA for the CDR3 is TGTGCCAGTAGTACCCACGGGACAGTTAGCAATCAGCCCCAGCATTTT.

V usage is TRBV15 and J usage is TRBJ2-3; 11 bases line up with TRBD2. V lost 4 bases to trimming and J lost 4 bases; unmatched junction nucleotides: 4. The germline CDR1 and CDR2 sequences are LNHNV and YYDKDF (reference sequence). The CDR3 has 15 amino acids. In nucleotides, the CDR3 is TGTGCCACCAGCAAGGCTAGCGGGGGGCCAGATACGCAGTATTTT. This translates into CATSKASGGPDTQYF.

The chain links TRBV7-2 to TRBJ2-2; tentative D call: TRBD2 (6 bases). Trimming stripped 6 bases from V and 0 bases from J, with 14 bases between. This CDR3 has 16 residues. Looked up from germline, CDR1 is SGHTA and CDR2 is FQGNSA. CDR3 bases: TGTGCCAGCAGTGCAAGGAGGGCGACGAACACCGGGGAGCTGTTTTTT. Residues: CASSARRATNTGELFF.

This rearrangement joins TRBV7-2 to TRBJ2-2; unclear D gene. Germline assignment: CDR1 SGHTA and CDR2 FQGNSA. Trimming took 7 bases from V and 4 from J, leaving 10 bases between them. This CDR3 has 13 amino acids. This CDR3 is CASKATGTGELFF. The CDR3 coding sequence is TGTGCCAGCAAGGCTACCGGCACCGGGGAGCTGTTTTTT.

The chain recombines TRBV4-1 with TRBJ2-5, with TRBD2 as a possible D gene (5 bases). This CDR3 has 17 amino acids. With 0 bases removed from V and 2 bases from J, the gap between germline ends came to 16 bases. From germline, CDR1 is MGHRA and CDR2 YSYEKL. CDR3 sequence: CASSQDTLLVKQETQYF. The CDR3 DNA reads as TGCGCCAGCAGCCAAGATACGCTACTAGTCAAACAAGAGACCCAGTACTTC.

The chain is built from TRBV4-3 and TRBJ2-5, with D possibly TRBD2 on 5 matching bases. The germline CDR1 and CDR2 sequences are LGHNA and YSLEER. CDR3 size: 13 residues. The germline V and J ends were trimmed by 4 bases and 4 bases, with 10 bases remaining between them. CDR3 nucleotides: TGCGCCAGCAGCCTCTCCGGGATAGAGACCCAGTACTTC. It translates to CASSLSGIETQYF.

The genes are TRBV9 and TRBJ1-2; 10 bases agree with TRBD1. Trimming removed 3 bases from V and 7 bases from J; junction bases left unmatched: 9. Germline CDR1 is SGDLS and CDR2 is YYNGEE. The CDR3 covers 15 residues. CDR3 sequence reads: CASSASPGQGPGYTF. For the CDR3, the DNA is TGTGCCAGCAGCGCATCCCCGGGACAGGGGCCTGGCTACACCTTC.

The chain combines TRBV6-2 or TRBV6-3 with TRBJ2-1; 8 nucleotides align to TRBD2. CDR3 length: 16 amino acids. Trimming took 0 bases from V and 4 from J; bases not matched to a gene: 5. The germline CDR1 and CDR2 sequences are MNHEY and SVGEGT. CDR3 sequence: CASSYSSGVEYNEQFF. Here the CDR3 DNA reads TGTGCCAGCAGTTACTCTAGCGGGGTGGAATACAATGAGCAGTTCTTC.